A selection of T cell receptor beta chains follows, all from one sample in a study of siplizumab effects on memory and regulatory T cells. Sequencing was performed with immunoSEQ multiplex PCR; in TCRdb, only in-frame clones are kept and a portion is missing. The sample has approximately 82,000 clones, 80% to 90% seen once; the top ten hold less than 2%. What was sequenced was Tregs sorted from blood. These receptor sequences come from a human donor in good health. CDR3s include the opening cysteine and the closing phenylalanine or tryptophan. D genes are given only for firm matches. Rows give clone size only sometimes, using once, few, many, or a class for an expanded clone.

clone_size: .; d_call: .; cdr3_length: 13; j_call: TRBJ1-2; v_call: TRBV5-1; cdr3_nt: TGCGCCAGCAGCTTGACGGAAGACTATGGCTACACCTTC; cdr3_aa: CASSLTEDYGYTF
clone_size: .; d_call: TRBD2; cdr3_length: 17; j_call: TRBJ2-1; v_call: TRBV5-1; cdr3_nt: TGCGCCAGCGCGGGACTAGCGGGGGGTTACTCCTACAATGAGCAGTTCTTC; cdr3_aa: CASAGLAGGYSYNEQFF
clone_size: .; d_call: .; cdr3_length: 12; j_call: TRBJ1-1; v_call: TRBV6-5; cdr3_nt: TGTGCCAGCAGTTACTCCAACACTGAAGCTTTCTTT; cdr3_aa: CASSYSNTEAFF
clone_size: .; d_call: .; cdr3_length: 15; j_call: TRBJ2-5; v_call: TRBV5-5; cdr3_nt: TGTGCCAGCAGCCAAGCACAGGGAGAAGGGGAGACCCAGTACTTC; cdr3_aa: CASSQAQGEGETQYF
clone_size: .; d_call: .; cdr3_length: 13; j_call: TRBJ1-6; v_call: TRBV6-5; cdr3_nt: TGTGCCAGCAGTTACTCAGGATCAGGAGCCCTCCACTTT; cdr3_aa: CASSYSGSGALHF
clone_size: .; d_call: .; cdr3_length: 13; j_call: TRBJ1-2; v_call: TRBV11-1; cdr3_nt: TGTGCCAGCAGCCCGCAGGGAGAGGGTGGCTACACCTTC; cdr3_aa: CASSPQGEGGYTF
clone_size: .; d_call: TRBD1; cdr3_length: 15; j_call: TRBJ2-3; v_call: TRBV18; cdr3_nt: TGTGCCAGCTCAAACCGGGACAGGGTCACAGATACGCAGTATTTT; cdr3_aa: CASSNRDRVTDTQYF
clone_size: .; d_call: TRBD1; cdr3_length: 15; j_call: TRBJ1-3; v_call: TRBV7-3; cdr3_nt: TGTGCCAGCAGCCTGACAGGGGGGCTTGGAAACACCATATATTTT; cdr3_aa: CASSLTGGLGNTIYF
clone_size: .; d_call: .; cdr3_length: 14; j_call: TRBJ2-7; v_call: TRBV28; cdr3_nt: TGTGCCAGCACTGGAGGGGTGTTCTCAAACGAGCAGTACTTC; cdr3_aa: CASTGGVFSNEQYF
clone_size: .; d_call: .; cdr3_length: 16; j_call: TRBJ1-3; v_call: TRBV15; cdr3_nt: TGTGCCACCAGCAGAAGAATAGGGAGCTCTGGAAACACCATATATTTT; cdr3_aa: CATSRRIGSSGNTIYF
clone_size: few; d_call: .; cdr3_length: 17; j_call: TRBJ2-7; v_call: TRBV7-9; cdr3_nt: TGTGCCAGCAGCTCAGGTCAGGGCAGGGGTCTTGGCAGTGAGCAGTACTTC; cdr3_aa: CASSSGQGRGLGSEQYF
clone_size: .; d_call: .; cdr3_length: 13; j_call: TRBJ1-1; v_call: TRBV5-5; cdr3_nt: TGTGCCAGCAGCTGGACACAGAACACTGAAGCTTTCTTT; cdr3_aa: CASSWTQNTEAFF
clone_size: once; d_call: .; cdr3_length: 16; j_call: TRBJ1-2; v_call: TRBV2; cdr3_nt: TGTGCCAGCAGTGAAGCGATCAGGGCCCCTAACTATGGCTACACCTTC; cdr3_aa: CASSEAIRAPNYGYTF
clone_size: .; d_call: TRBD2; cdr3_length: 15; j_call: TRBJ2-5; v_call: TRBV4-2; cdr3_nt: TGTGCCAGCAGCCGGCGGCCGGGGGGGCAAGAGACCCAGTACTTC; cdr3_aa: CASSRRPGGQETQYF
clone_size: .; d_call: .; cdr3_length: 15; j_call: TRBJ2-5; v_call: TRBV5-1; cdr3_nt: TGCGCCAGCAGCTTTTCGGGGGCTAGGCAAGAGACCCAGTACTTC; cdr3_aa: CASSFSGARQETQYF
clone_size: .; d_call: .; cdr3_length: 15; j_call: TRBJ2-6; v_call: TRBV9; cdr3_nt: TGTGCCAGCAGGGGCCTAGGTTCTGGGGCCAACGTCCTGACTTTC; cdr3_aa: CASRGLGSGANVLTF
clone_size: .; d_call: .; cdr3_length: 14; j_call: TRBJ2-3; v_call: TRBV6-1; cdr3_nt: TGTGCCAGCACTGGTGGGGGAGCAGCAGATACGCAGTATTTT; cdr3_aa: CASTGGGAADTQYF
clone_size: .; d_call: TRBD1; cdr3_length: 14; j_call: TRBJ1-6; v_call: TRBV6-5; cdr3_nt: TGTGCCAGCAGTCAGGACAGGAAAAATTCACCCCTCCACTTT; cdr3_aa: CASSQDRKNSPLHF
clone_size: .; d_call: .; cdr3_length: 12; j_call: TRBJ1-2; v_call: TRBV28; cdr3_nt: TGTGCCAGCCGGGATCTCCCCTTCAGCTACACCTTC; cdr3_aa: CASRDLPFSYTF
clone_size: once; d_call: .; cdr3_length: 14; j_call: TRBJ1-1; v_call: TRBV19; cdr3_nt: TGTGCCAGTAGTATAGGGCAGGGTTATACTGAAGCTTTCTTT; cdr3_aa: CASSIGQGYTEAFF
clone_size: .; d_call: TRBD2; cdr3_length: 17; j_call: TRBJ2-3; v_call: TRBV29-1; cdr3_nt: TGCAGCGCCGACCCCCGGGACGGGAGGACCTCCACAGATACGCAGTATTTT; cdr3_aa: CSADPRDGRTSTDTQYF
clone_size: .; d_call: TRBD1; cdr3_length: 18; j_call: TRBJ2-4; v_call: TRBV27; cdr3_nt: TGTGCCAGCAGTTTAAAGGCCGGGACAGGGTTAGCCAAAAACATTCAGTACTTC; cdr3_aa: CASSLKAGTGLAKNIQYF
clone_size: .; d_call: TRBD1; cdr3_length: 14; j_call: TRBJ2-7; v_call: TRBV5-1; cdr3_nt: TGCGCCAGCAGCCCCCGGGACAGCTACTACGAGCAGTACTTC; cdr3_aa: CASSPRDSYYEQYF
clone_size: .; d_call: .; cdr3_length: 16; j_call: TRBJ1-3; v_call: TRBV9; cdr3_nt: TGTGCCAGCAGCGTAGTGGGGGCTACCTCTGGAAACACCATATATTTT; cdr3_aa: CASSVVGATSGNTIYF
clone_size: .; d_call: TRBD1; cdr3_length: 14; j_call: TRBJ2-3; v_call: TRBV5-1; cdr3_nt: TGCGCCAGCAGCTTTCAGGGGGTCGGAGATACGCAGTATTTT; cdr3_aa: CASSFQGVGDTQYF
clone_size: .; d_call: .; cdr3_length: 14; j_call: TRBJ1-1; v_call: TRBV6-5; cdr3_nt: TGTGCCAGCAGAACTGGGGCCGTGGGGGCTGAAGCTTTCTTT; cdr3_aa: CASRTGAVGAEAFF
clone_size: .; d_call: .; cdr3_length: 16; j_call: TRBJ1-5; v_call: TRBV19; cdr3_nt: TGTGCCAGTAGTATCTGGGCGGGGGCAGGCAATCAGCCCCAGCATTTT; cdr3_aa: CASSIWAGAGNQPQHF
clone_size: .; d_call: .; cdr3_length: 16; j_call: TRBJ2-3; v_call: TRBV6-5; cdr3_nt: TGTGCCAGCAGTTACTCGGGGGGGCAGCGCACAGATACGCAGTATTTT; cdr3_aa: CASSYSGGQRTDTQYF
clone_size: .; d_call: .; cdr3_length: 13; j_call: TRBJ1-2; v_call: TRBV28; cdr3_nt: TGTGCCAGCAGCCGAGAGGTTAACTATGGCTACACCTTC; cdr3_aa: CASSREVNYGYTF
clone_size: .; d_call: .; cdr3_length: 14; j_call: TRBJ1-2; v_call: TRBV6-5; cdr3_nt: TGTGCCAGCAGAGGGCGGACGGACTTCTATGGCTACACCTTC; cdr3_aa: CASRGRTDFYGYTF
clone_size: .; d_call: TRBD2; cdr3_length: 16; j_call: TRBJ2-3; v_call: TRBV7-8; cdr3_nt: TGTGCCAGCAGCGGACGACCTAGCGGGGGAATAGATACGCAGTATTTT; cdr3_aa: CASSGRPSGGIDTQYF
clone_size: .; d_call: .; cdr3_length: 14; j_call: TRBJ1-6; v_call: TRBV7-2; cdr3_nt: TGTGCCAGCAGCCCCGGACAGTATAATTCACCCCTCCACTTT; cdr3_aa: CASSPGQYNSPLHF
clone_size: .; d_call: TRBD2; cdr3_length: 13; j_call: TRBJ2-1; v_call: TRBV10-3; cdr3_nt: TGTGCCATCAGCGGGACTAGCGAGAATGAGCAGTTCTTC; cdr3_aa: CAISGTSENEQFF
clone_size: .; d_call: .; cdr3_length: 12; j_call: TRBJ1-2; v_call: TRBV6-5; cdr3_nt: TGTGCCAGCAGTGGACAGAACTATGGCTACACCTTC; cdr3_aa: CASSGQNYGYTF
clone_size: once; d_call: .; cdr3_length: 15; j_call: TRBJ2-7; v_call: TRBV18; cdr3_nt: TGTGCCAGCTCACCCGGGGGGCGAAGCTCCTACGAGCAGTACTTC; cdr3_aa: CASSPGGRSSYEQYF
clone_size: .; d_call: TRBD1; cdr3_length: 14; j_call: TRBJ1-6; v_call: TRBV5-8; cdr3_nt: TGTGCCAGCAGCCACCGGGACAGGGATTCACCCCTCCACTTT; cdr3_aa: CASSHRDRDSPLHF
clone_size: .; d_call: .; cdr3_length: 14; j_call: TRBJ1-6; v_call: TRBV14; cdr3_nt: TGTGCCAGCAGCCAAGCTTTTGGGGGGGCACCCCTCCACTTT; cdr3_aa: CASSQAFGGAPLHF
clone_size: .; d_call: .; cdr3_length: 16; j_call: TRBJ2-5; v_call: TRBV7-2; cdr3_nt: TGTGCCAGCAGCTGGGGGCCCCGGGTTGGGACAGAGACCCAGTACTTC; cdr3_aa: CASSWGPRVGTETQYF
clone_size: .; d_call: .; cdr3_length: 12; j_call: TRBJ1-6; v_call: TRBV30; cdr3_nt: TGTGCCTGGACAGCTTATAATTCACCCCTCCACTTT; cdr3_aa: CAWTAYNSPLHF
clone_size: .; d_call: .; cdr3_length: 11; j_call: TRBJ2-4; v_call: TRBV12-1; cdr3_nt: TGTGCCAGCAGCTTTCGCCCAGCTAGTCACTTC; cdr3_aa: CASSFRPASHF
clone_size: .; d_call: TRBD1; cdr3_length: 14; j_call: TRBJ1-5; v_call: TRBV6-6; cdr3_nt: TGTGCCAGCAGAGGGCAGGGGGTAAGTCAGCCCCAGCATTTT; cdr3_aa: CASRGQGVSQPQHF
clone_size: .; d_call: TRBD1; cdr3_length: 15; j_call: TRBJ1-5; v_call: TRBV5-1; cdr3_nt: TGCGCCAGCAGTCCGGACAGGTTCAGCAATCAGCCCCAGCATTTT; cdr3_aa: CASSPDRFSNQPQHF
clone_size: once; d_call: .; cdr3_length: 13; j_call: TRBJ1-2; v_call: TRBV5-1; cdr3_nt: TGCGCCAGCAGCTTGGAGGGAAGTTATGGCTACACCTTC; cdr3_aa: CASSLEGSYGYTF
clone_size: .; d_call: .; cdr3_length: 13; j_call: TRBJ2-1; v_call: TRBV7-9; cdr3_nt: TGTGCCAGCAGCTCGGGGGTCCACAATGAGCAGTTCTTC; cdr3_aa: CASSSGVHNEQFF
clone_size: .; d_call: .; cdr3_length: 15; j_call: TRBJ2-5; v_call: TRBV27; cdr3_nt: TGTGCCAGCAGTTTATCGATGTACAGACAAGAGACCCAGTACTTC; cdr3_aa: CASSLSMYRQETQYF
clone_size: .; d_call: TRBD2; cdr3_length: 15; j_call: TRBJ2-2; v_call: TRBV19; cdr3_nt: TGTGCCAGTGGGCTAGCGGGGGTAAACACCGGGGAGCTGTTTTTT; cdr3_aa: CASGLAGVNTGELFF